The clone carrying this TCR beta chain was seen just once. Original handling: Amplification of reference gene primers provided the estimated nucleated cell counts. Sequencing used immunoSEQ multiplex PCR; TCRdb keeps in-frame clones, though not all of them. Clone size and V and J calls were adopted from that table, with D and trimming inferred from the DNA. This table holds about 230,000 clones, approximately 85% found once. The record originates from a study of blood T cell repertoires in COVID-19. Across the whole study: In each case, the material was cDNA or gDNA derived from T cells, B-cell-depleted T cells, or PBMCs.

Germline CDR1 and CDR2: LGHDT and YNNKEL (reference sequence). The CDR3 runs 15 residues. The V and J ends lost 1 base and 4 bases respectively, with 13 bases between them. The chain couples TRBV3-1 (or the pseudogene TRBV3-2) to TRBJ1-2; a weak D match, TRBD1 (5 bases). The sequenced sample consisted of peripheral blood. The clonotype originates from a man aged 50 or older with COVID-19, enrolled during active disease. Written as DNA, the CDR3 is TGTGCCAGCAGCCAAGGGGGCGGACATCTCTATGGCTACACCTTC. It is translated as CASSQGGGHLYGYTF.